Listed here are 30 T cell receptor beta chains from one sample, sequenced in a study of cytotoxic CD8 clonotypes in ibrutinib-treated CLL. Assay used: immunoSEQ multiplex PCR; TCRdb lists only in-frame clones, some missing. The sample comprises under 45,000 clones, around 63% of which are singletons, and approximately 7.7% rests with the top ten. Sequences were derived from PBMCs, sampled at disease progression, from a patient treated with ibrutinib. The receptors derive from a human donor with chronic lymphocytic leukemia.

At least ten counts were recorded for this clone. The chain carries TRBV6-1 and TRBJ2-2, with 11 bases that match TRBD2. Germline trimming cut 4 bases from V and 6 bases from J; bases unmatched to any gene: 4. CDR1 is MNHNS and CDR2 is SASEGT in the germline V gene. This CDR3 comprises 15 residues. CDR3 region: CASSVLAGGPGELFF. The CDR3 DNA sequence: TGTGCCAGCAGTGTTTTAGCGGGAGGGCCCGGGGAGCTGTTTTTT.

The chain carries TRBV5-1 and TRBJ2-1, with a weak D call TRBD1 (5 bases). Per the germline V gene, CDR1 is SGHRS and CDR2 is YFSETQ. The CDR3 totals 14 residues. Deletions cut 0 bases from V and 5 bases from J, with 9 bases between. In nucleotides, the CDR3 is TGCGCCAGCAGCTTGGAGGGGCGCGACAATGAGCAGTTCTTC. Residues: CASSLEGRDNEQFF.

V is TRBV14 and J is TRBJ1-4; D gene ambiguous. Germline loops: CDR1 SGHDN, CDR2 FVKESK. V shed 1 base and J shed 10 bases, with 10 bases lying between them. There are 13 residues in the CDR3. The CDR3 sequence: CASSQGGVLKLFF. As DNA, the CDR3 is TGTGCCAGCAGCCAAGGCGGGGTTTTAAAACTGTTTTTT. The whole variable domain, remainder taken from reference TRBV14 and TRBJ1-4, is EAGVTQFPSHSVIEKGQTVTLRCDPISGHDNLYWYRRVMGKEIKFLLHFVKESKQDESGMPNNRFLAERTGGTYSTLKVQPAELEDSGVYFCASSQGGVLKLFFGSGTQLSVL.

V is TRBV11-2 and J is TRBJ2-3, with TRBD2 matching 11 bases. CDR3 length: 15 residues. V trimming: 8 bases; J trimming: 4 bases; junction bases outside the gene matches: 8. Germline CDR1 SGHAT, CDR2 FQNNGV. CDR3 nucleotide sequence: TGTGCCAGCTTGTGGTCTAGCGGGAGGCCAGATACGCAGTATTTT. This translates into CASLWSSGRPDTQYF.

Only a few counts were recorded for this clone. The chain is built from TRBV9 and TRBJ2-7, with TRBD1 identical over 10 bases. The CDR3 runs to 17 residues. CDR1 is SGDLS and CDR2 is YYNGEE in the germline V gene. Losses at the gene ends were 4 bases for V and 6 bases for J; bases not matched to a gene: 16. The CDR3 coding sequence is TGTGCCAGCAGCCCCCTCCAAGGCCGACAGGGGGCAAGCGAGCAGTACTTC. This sequence encodes CASSPLQGRQGASEQYF.

The chain recombines TRBV11-3 with TRBJ2-7; 9 nucleotides align to TRBD2. The ends lost 4 bases at V and 4 bases at J; junction bases unmatched: 5. Per the germline V gene, CDR1 is SGHNT and CDR2 is YENEEA. This CDR3 contains 14 residues. Here the CDR3 DNA reads TGTGCCAGCAGCTCGACAGCGGGAGGTTACGAGCAGTACTTC. Translation: CASSSTAGGYEQYF. The entire variable domain, with the rest obtained from reference TRBV11-3 and TRBJ2-7, is as follows: EAGVVQSPRYKIIEKKQPVAFWCNPISGHNTLYWYLQNLGQGPELLIRYENEEAVDDSQLPKDRFSAERLKGVDSTLKIQPAELGDSAVYLCASSSTAGGYEQYFGPGTRLTVT.

CDR3 sequence reads: CASSYGSMNTEAFF. As DNA, the CDR3 is TGTGCCAGCAGTTACGGGAGCATGAACACTGAAGCTTTCTTT. The rearrangement joins TRBV6-5 to TRBJ1-1; D is undetermined. Between the trimmed V and J ends, which lost 2 bases and 0 bases, there was a span of 7 bases. Germline CDR1 MNHEY, CDR2 SVGAGI. CDR3 length equals 14 residues.

The chain combines TRBV2 with TRBJ2-1; 11 bases are shared with TRBD2. J was trimmed by 7 bases and V by 6 bases; bases with no gene match: 5. This CDR3 is 14 amino acids long. Germline values: CDR1 SNHLY, CDR2 FYNNEI. CDR3 amino acids: CASRIAGGKNEQFF. The CDR3 nucleotides are TGTGCCAGCAGAATAGCGGGAGGGAAGAATGAGCAGTTCTTC.

This chain connects TRBV7-3 to TRBJ2-2; 11 bases are a match to TRBD2. Germline trimming cut 4 bases from V and 3 bases from J; bases unmatched to any gene: 10. Germline values: CDR1 SGHTA, CDR2 FQGTGA. This CDR3 comprises 18 residues. DNA of the CDR3: TGTGCCAGCAGCTCCTTCCCACTAGCGGGGGCACACACCGGGGAGCTGTTTTTT. This sequence encodes CASSSFPLAGAHTGELFF.

This clone turned up a few times. This chain uses TRBV7-3 with TRBJ1-1; possible D gene TRBD1, 6 bases. Deletions cut 4 bases from V and 5 bases from J, with 11 bases between. The CDR3 length is 13 residues. CDR1 is SGHTA, CDR2 FQGTGA, per germline. Written as DNA, the CDR3 is TGTGCCAGCAGCTCAACACAGGGAACTGAAGCTTTCTTT. This translates into CASSSTQGTEAFF.

CDR3: CAWSRTGASGNTIYF. In nucleotides, the CDR3 is TGTGCCTGGAGTCGGACAGGGGCGTCTGGAAACACCATATATTTT. The chain links TRBV30 to TRBJ1-3; 9 nucleotides match TRBD1. Germline V gene sequence: CDR1 GTSNPN, CDR2 SVGIG (reference sequence). The CDR3 consists of 15 residues. The ends lost 2 bases at V and 1 base at J; junction bases unmatched: 3.

On this clone: The sample holds other DNA sequences that translate to the same CDR3. The chain is built from TRBV5-1 and TRBJ1-6; 9 bases agree with TRBD1. J lost 5 bases, V lost 4 bases, and 4 bases had no gene match. The CDR3 length is 15 residues. The V gene's germline CDR1 is SGHRS and CDR2 YFSETQ. CDR3 nucleotide sequence: TGCGCCAGCAGCAGATGGACAGGGGATAATTCACCCCTCCACTTT. Its protein product is CASSRWTGDNSPLHF.

The V call is TRBV6-6, the J call TRBJ2-6; no reliable D call. Trimming shortened V by 6 bases and J by 0 bases, and 6 bases separated the two germline ends. The CDR3 covers 14 residues. The germline CDR1 and CDR2 sequences are MNHNY and SVGAGI (reference sequence). The CDR3: CASRAVSGANVLTF. The CDR3 coding sequence is TGTGCCAGCAGGGCAGTCTCTGGGGCCAACGTCCTGACTTTC.

The rearrangement joins TRBV7-3 to TRBJ2-3; unclear D gene. V was trimmed by 4 bases and J by 2 bases, leaving 13 bases between them. This CDR3 is 15 amino acids long. Germline CDR1 is SGHTA and CDR2 is FQGTGA. The CDR3 region is CASSSDGFYTDTQYF. The CDR3 DNA reads as TGTGCCAGCAGCTCCGACGGATTCTACACAGATACGCAGTATTTT.

This sequence joins TRBV29-1 and TRBJ2-3; perhaps TRBD2 as D (6 bases). V was clipped by 3 bases and J by 1 base, with 11 bases between them. In germline, CDR1 is SQVTM, CDR2 ANQGSEA. CDR3 length: 14 amino acids. The CDR3 DNA sequence: TGCAGCGTTGATGGCGGGGTTGGCACAGATACGCAGTATTTT. It specifies CSVDGGVGTDTQYF.

V usage is TRBV6-1 and J usage is TRBJ1-5; no definite D call. The CDR3 consists of 14 residues. Germline V CDR1 and CDR2: MNHNS, SASEGT. Trimming shortened V by 2 bases and J by 3 bases, and 8 bases separated the two germline ends. The CDR3 DNA reads TGTGCCAGCAGTGAAATCTGGGTCAATCAGCCCCAGCATTTT. Translated: CASSEIWVNQPQHF.

This chain uses TRBV5-1 with TRBJ1-1; no clear D gene. With 3 bases removed from V and 1 base from J, the gap between germline ends came to 16 bases. This CDR3 region has 16 residues. Per germline, CDR1 SGHRS and CDR2 YFSETQ. The CDR3 loop is CASSYLATRRNTEAFF. CDR3 coding DNA: TGCGCCAGCAGCTACCTAGCGACAAGGCGGAACACTGAAGCTTTCTTT.

The gene calls are TRBV27 and TRBJ2-7, with TRBD2 identical over 9 bases. V gave up 2 bases and J gave up 0 bases; unmatched junction bases: 2. Germline assignment: CDR1 MNHEY and CDR2 SMNVEV (reference sequence). CDR3 size: 15 residues. The CDR3 spells CASSLAGGSSYEQYF. The CDR3 nucleotides are TGTGCCAGCAGTTTAGCGGGAGGGTCCTCCTACGAGCAGTACTTC.

The chain uses TRBV27 and TRBJ2-5; TRBD2 agrees at 8 bases. The CDR3 is 17 residues long. Germline V gives CDR1 MNHEY, CDR2 SMNVEV (reference sequence). Unmatched junction bases numbered 18, after V lost 7 bases and J lost 5 bases. Written as DNA, the CDR3 is TGTGCCAGCACCGGAGTGGCGGGGGGTGGCCCCCCCGAGACCCAGTACTTC. This encodes CASTGVAGGGPPETQYF.

The V call is TRBV4-1, the J call TRBJ2-1, with D unresolved. Trimming removed 4 bases at V and 2 bases at J, with 18 bases between. CDR3 size: 17 residues. CDR1 is MGHRA, CDR2 YSYEKL, per germline. CDR3 nucleotides: TGCGCCAGCAGCCGCGGCGGTTTAGTGTCCCCCTACAATGAGCAGTTCTTC. Translating it yields CASSRGGLVSPYNEQFF.

CDR3 DNA sequence: TGTGCCAGCAGCGTAGGGTGGGAAGGAGGTACGGGTGGCTACACCTTC. It specifies CASSVGWEGGTGGYTF. The rearrangement joins TRBV9 to TRBJ1-2; no firm D call. There are 16 residues in the CDR3. V lost 0 bases and J lost 7, with 19 bases in between. CDR1 and CDR2 from the germline V gene are SGDLS and YYNGEE.

The CDR3 is CSVAGAVTGELFF. CDR3 coding DNA: TGCAGCGTTGCTGGAGCGGTCACCGGGGAGCTGTTTTTT. The rearrangement uses TRBV29-1 and TRBJ2-2; weak D call: TRBD2 (5 bases). The V gene's germline CDR1 is SQVTM and CDR2 ANQGSEA. The CDR3 loop spans 13 amino acids. V was trimmed by 4 bases and J by 4 bases, leaving 10 bases between them.

CDR3 sequence (DNA): TGTGCCAGCAGCTACAATAGCGGGAGTCAGGACGAGCAGTACTTC. The encoded protein is CASSYNSGSQDEQYF. The chain is built from TRBV5-4 and TRBJ2-7; 9 bases fit TRBD2. Germline V gene sequence: CDR1 SGHNT, CDR2 YYREEE (reference sequence). Losses at the gene ends were 3 bases for V and 5 bases for J; bases not matched to a gene: 9. The CDR3 loop spans 15 amino acids.

The chain links TRBV9 to TRBJ2-3, with TRBD2 matching 9 bases. Germline CDR1 and CDR2: SGDLS and YYNGEE. V gave up 7 bases and J gave up 2 bases; unmatched junction bases: 5. The length of the CDR3 is 14 residues. CDR3 protein: CASEGGRATDTQYF. The DNA for the CDR3 is TGTGCCAGCGAGGGCGGGAGGGCCACAGATACGCAGTATTTT.

The genes are TRBV30 and TRBJ1-6; TRBD1 matches 7 bases. J gave up 9 bases and V 3 bases, and 5 bases lay outside the gene matches. The germline V gene has CDR1 GTSNPN and CDR2 SVGIG (reference sequence). The CDR3 contains 13 residues. The CDR3 loop is CAWRNRGTSPLHF. In nucleotides, the CDR3 is TGTGCCTGGAGAAACAGGGGCACTTCACCCCTCCACTTT.

V is TRBV5-6 and J is TRBJ1-1; D unresolved. The CDR3 loop spans 16 amino acids. The V gene's germline CDR1 is SGHDT and CDR2 YYEEEE. Trimming left V 0 bases short and J 0 bases short, with 12 bases between. CDR3 region: CASSLADRLMNTEAFF. CDR3 DNA: TGTGCCAGCAGCTTGGCAGATAGGCTGATGAACACTGAAGCTTTCTTT.

The V gene is TRBV7-3, the J gene TRBJ2-7; TRBD2 matches 9 bases. The CDR3 sequence is 15 residues long. V was pared by 2 bases and J by 1 base, with 3 bases of the junction left unmatched. Per germline, CDR1 SGHTA and CDR2 FQGTGA. The CDR3 protein is CASSLQSGGSYEQYF. The CDR3, as DNA: TGTGCCAGCAGCTTACAAAGCGGGGGGTCCTACGAGCAGTACTTC.

The CDR3 loop reads CASSLSGTHYEQYF. Written as DNA, the CDR3 is TGTGCCAGCAGCTTAAGCGGGACACATTACGAGCAGTACTTC. J is TRBJ2-7 and V is TRBV7-2; perhaps TRBD2 as D (7 bases). V was shortened by 2 bases and J by 4 bases, with 12 bases between the two germline ends. CDR1 SGHTA and CDR2 FQGNSA come from the germline V gene. There are 14 residues in the CDR3.

The chain couples TRBV5-1 to TRBJ2-3; perhaps TRBD2 as D (6 bases). From germline, CDR1 is SGHRS and CDR2 YFSETQ. With 3 bases removed from V and 2 bases from J, the gap between germline ends came to 16 bases. This CDR3 spans 16 amino acids. CDR3 bases: TGCGCCAGCAGCTCAGGGACTCAAGGAGCCACAGATACGCAGTATTTT. This gives the protein CASSSGTQGATDTQYF.

V gene TRBV5-8 combines with J gene TRBJ2-7; tentative D call: TRBD2 (6 bases). The germline gives CDR1 SGHTS, CDR2 YDEGEE. The length of the CDR3 is 14 residues. Trimming pared 1 base from V and 5 bases from J, leaving 13 bases between. The CDR3 sequence is CASSLYGSDHEQYF. CDR3 in DNA: TGTGCCAGCAGCTTGTACGGGAGCGACCACGAGCAGTACTTC. Supplemented by reference TRBV5-8 and TRBJ2-7, the full variable domain reads EAGVTQSPTHLIKTRGQQATLRCSPISGHTSVYWYQQALGLGLQFLLWYDEGEERNRGNFPPRFSGRQFPNYSSELNVNALELEDSALYLCASSLYGSDHEQYFGPGTRLTVT.